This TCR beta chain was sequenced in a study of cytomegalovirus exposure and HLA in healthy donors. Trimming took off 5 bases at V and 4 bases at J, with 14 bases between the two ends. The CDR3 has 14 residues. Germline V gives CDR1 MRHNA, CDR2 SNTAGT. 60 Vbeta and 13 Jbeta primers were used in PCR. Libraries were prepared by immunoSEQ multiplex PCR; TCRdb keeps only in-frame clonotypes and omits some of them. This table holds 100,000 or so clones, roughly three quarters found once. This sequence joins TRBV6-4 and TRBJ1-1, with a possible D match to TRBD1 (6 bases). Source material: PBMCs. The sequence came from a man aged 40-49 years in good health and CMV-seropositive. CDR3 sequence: CASSQQGDGTEAFF. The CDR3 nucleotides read TGTGCCAGCAGTCAACAGGGTGATGGCACTGAAGCTTTCTTT.